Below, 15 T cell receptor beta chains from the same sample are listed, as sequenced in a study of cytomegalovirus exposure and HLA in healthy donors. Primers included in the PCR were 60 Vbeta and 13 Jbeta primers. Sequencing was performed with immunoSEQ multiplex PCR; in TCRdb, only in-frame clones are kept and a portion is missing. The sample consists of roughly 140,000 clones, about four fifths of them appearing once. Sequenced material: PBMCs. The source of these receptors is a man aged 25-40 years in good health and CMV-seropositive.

The CDR3: CASSRTLQETQYF. CDR3 nucleotides: TGTGCCAGCAGTCGGACTTTACAAGAGACCCAGTACTTC. V is TRBV28 and J is TRBJ2-5; TRBD2 might be the D (5 bases). Germline CDR1 and CDR2: MDHEN and SYDVKM. V lost 5 bases and J lost 2, with 9 bases in between. This CDR3 spans 13 amino acids.

DNA for the CDR3: TGTGCCAGCAGCTTAGGTCTCGGGGGAAAACTGTTTTTT. Translating gives CASSLGLGGKLFF. The chain is built from TRBV13 and TRBJ1-4; D may be TRBD1 (5 bases). Trimming pared 0 bases from V and 10 bases from J, leaving 9 bases between. Germline V gene lookup returns CDR1 PRHDT and CDR2 FYEKMQ (reference sequence). This CDR3 has 13 amino acids.

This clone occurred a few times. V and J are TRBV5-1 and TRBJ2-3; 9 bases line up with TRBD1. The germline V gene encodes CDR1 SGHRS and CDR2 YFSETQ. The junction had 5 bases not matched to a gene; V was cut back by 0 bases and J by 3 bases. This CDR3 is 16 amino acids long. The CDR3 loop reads CASSLDGQGMTDTQYF. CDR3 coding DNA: TGCGCCAGCAGCTTGGACGGACAGGGGATGACAGATACGCAGTATTTT.

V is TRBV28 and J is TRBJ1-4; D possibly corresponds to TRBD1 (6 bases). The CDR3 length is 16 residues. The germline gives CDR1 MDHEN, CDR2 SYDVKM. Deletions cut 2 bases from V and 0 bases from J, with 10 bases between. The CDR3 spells CASSLTGSATNEKLFF. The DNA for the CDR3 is TGTGCCAGCAGTTTAACAGGGTCTGCAACTAATGAAAAACTGTTTTTT.

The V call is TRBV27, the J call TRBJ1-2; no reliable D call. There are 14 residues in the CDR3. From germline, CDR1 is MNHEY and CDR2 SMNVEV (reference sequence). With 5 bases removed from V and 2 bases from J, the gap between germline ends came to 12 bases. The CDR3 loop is CASSTRAENYGYTF. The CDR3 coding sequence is TGTGCCAGCAGTACGAGGGCCGAAAACTATGGCTACACCTTC.

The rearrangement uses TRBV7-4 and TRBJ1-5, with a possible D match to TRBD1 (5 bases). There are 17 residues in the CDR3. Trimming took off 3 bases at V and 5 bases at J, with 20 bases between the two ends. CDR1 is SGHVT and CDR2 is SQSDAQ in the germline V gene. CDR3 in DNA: TGTGCCAGCAGCTTCCCAGGGCCAGCAAAAGACGATCAGCCCCAGCATTTT. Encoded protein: CASSFPGPAKDDQPQHF. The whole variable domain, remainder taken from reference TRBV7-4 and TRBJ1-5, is GAGVSQSPRYKVAKRGRDVALRCDSISGHVTLYWYRQTLGQGSEVLTYSQSDAQRDKSGRPSGRFSAERPERSVSTLKIQRTEQGDSAVYLCASSFPGPAKDDQPQHFGDGTRLSIL.

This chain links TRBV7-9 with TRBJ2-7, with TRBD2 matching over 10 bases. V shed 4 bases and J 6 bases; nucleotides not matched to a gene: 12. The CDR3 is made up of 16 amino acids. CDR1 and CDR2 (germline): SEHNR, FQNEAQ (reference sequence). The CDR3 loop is CASSSTRLAGLVEQYF. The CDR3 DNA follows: TGTGCCAGCAGCTCTACCCGACTAGCGGGCCTTGTCGAGCAGTACTTC.

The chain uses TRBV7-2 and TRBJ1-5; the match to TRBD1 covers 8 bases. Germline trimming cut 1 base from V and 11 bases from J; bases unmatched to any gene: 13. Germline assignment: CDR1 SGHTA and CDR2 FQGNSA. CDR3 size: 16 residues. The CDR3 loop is CASSLGGGTGGSAQHF. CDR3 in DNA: TGTGCCAGCAGCTTAGGGGGCGGGACAGGCGGTTCGGCCCAGCATTTT.

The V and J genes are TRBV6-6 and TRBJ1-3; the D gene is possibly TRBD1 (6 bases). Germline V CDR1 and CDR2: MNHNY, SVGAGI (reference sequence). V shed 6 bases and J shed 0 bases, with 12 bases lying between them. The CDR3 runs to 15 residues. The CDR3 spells CASSNLRGSGNTIYF. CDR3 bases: TGTGCCAGCAGCAATCTCAGGGGCTCTGGAAACACCATATATTTT.

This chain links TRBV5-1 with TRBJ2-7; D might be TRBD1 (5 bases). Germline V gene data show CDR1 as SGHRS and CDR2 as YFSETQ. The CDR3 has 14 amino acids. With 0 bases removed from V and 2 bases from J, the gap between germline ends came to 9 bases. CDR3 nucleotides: TGCGCCAGCAGCTTGGCAGGGCCCGCCTACGAGCAGTACTTC. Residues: CASSLAGPAYEQYF.

The CDR3 region is CASSLRRGDGEQFF. CDR3 coding DNA: TGTGCCAGCAGCTTACGAAGGGGCGATGGTGAGCAGTTCTTC. This chain joins TRBV11-3 and TRBJ2-1; possible D gene TRBD1, 5 bases. V shed 2 bases and J shed 9 bases, with 14 bases lying between them. This CDR3 has 14 residues. Per the germline V gene, CDR1 is SGHNT and CDR2 is YENEEA. The variable domain in full, completed from reference TRBV11-3 and TRBJ2-1, reads EAGVVQSPRYKIIEKKQPVAFWCNPISGHNTLYWYLQNLGQGPELLIRYENEEAVDDSQLPKDRFSAERLKGVDSTLKIQPAELGDSAVYLCASSLRRGDGEQFFGPGTRLTVL.

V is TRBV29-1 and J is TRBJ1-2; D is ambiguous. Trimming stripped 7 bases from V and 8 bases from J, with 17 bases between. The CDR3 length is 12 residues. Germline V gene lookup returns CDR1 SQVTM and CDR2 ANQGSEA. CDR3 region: CSGDGSSEGYTF. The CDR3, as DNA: TGCAGCGGTGACGGAAGTTCGGAGGGCTACACCTTC.

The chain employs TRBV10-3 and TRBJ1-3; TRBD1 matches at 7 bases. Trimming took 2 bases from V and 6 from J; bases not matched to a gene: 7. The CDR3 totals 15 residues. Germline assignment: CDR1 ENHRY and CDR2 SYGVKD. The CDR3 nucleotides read TGTGCCATCAGTGAGGCCGGGACAGTATCAAACACCATATATTTT. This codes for CAISEAGTVSNTIYF.

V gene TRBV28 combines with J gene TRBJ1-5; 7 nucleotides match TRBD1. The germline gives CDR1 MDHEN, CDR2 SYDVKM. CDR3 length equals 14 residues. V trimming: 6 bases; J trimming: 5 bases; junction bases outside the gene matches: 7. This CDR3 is CASSQGQTDQPQHF. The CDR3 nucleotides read TGTGCCAGCAGCCAGGGACAGACCGATCAGCCCCAGCATTTT.

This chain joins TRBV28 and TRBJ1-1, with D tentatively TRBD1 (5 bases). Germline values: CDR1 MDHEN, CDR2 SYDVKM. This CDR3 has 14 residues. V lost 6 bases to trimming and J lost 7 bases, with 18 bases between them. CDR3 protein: CASRRQGLTGEAFF. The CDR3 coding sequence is TGTGCCAGCAGACGTCAGGGATTAACAGGTGAAGCTTTCTTT.